This entry describes one T cell receptor beta chain. It has no known antigen specificity. Base qualities were left out, and no much larger clone turns up one base away. Cut back by 5 bases and 4 bases, the V and J ends lie 13 bases apart. According to the germline V gene, CDR1 reads SGHRS and CDR2 reads YFSETQ. Including the terminal cysteine and phenylalanine, the CDR3 comprises 15 residues. Only CDR3 DNA is held: 45 bases, read in frame from base 1. The source of the sample is a study of T-cell memory formation after mild COVID-19 (dated by TCRdb to 2020 to 2022). Regarding the study in general: Most TCR sequence clusters were specific to one of the two donors. In a couple of donors, T-cell clones that expanded and contracted after mild COVID-19 were tracked by sequencing TCRalpha and TCRbeta repertoires over time. Two young, previously healthy adult volunteers made up the cohort, one male and one female.

Overall study outcomes, separate from this receptor: SARS-CoV-2 specificity was not confirmed for the second-wave clones peaking on day 37. Only a couple of mild cases were covered by the study, and larger cohorts that include severe cases with pre-infection samples were considered necessary. From day 15 to 85, contracting clones showed balanced CD4/CD8 phenotypes, whereas a second wave of clones that expanded from day 15 to 37 leaned towards CD4+. Contracting CD4+ clones turned up mainly in the CM and EM memory subsets, whereas EMRA was where CD8+ clones were enriched. Some responding clones were detected in pre-infection memory, suggesting pre-existing cross-reactive memory T cells joined the SARS-CoV-2 response.

The data were produced on an Illumina NovaSeq 6000. TCRalpha and TCRbeta cDNA libraries were constructed by 5'RACE with constant-segment primers, with sample barcodes and unique molecular identifiers being introduced. RNA was extracted from every sample with Trizol reagent. The libraries were amplified in two PCR steps, and the second step added a second sample barcode and Illumina TruSeq adapters. Sequencing of libraries was performed on an Illumina NovaSeq with 2 x 150 bp paired-end reads. The source study handled its data this way. With migec v1.2.7, reads were demultiplexed and then collapsed into UMI-guided consensus sequences. Using mixcr v2.1.11, the UMI consensuses were aligned to TRA and TRB V and J templates and assembled into clonotypes. A clonotype was counted as expanded or contracted only when both edgeR and NoisET called the clonotype significant, with the noise models trained on biological replicates. edgeR calls used a false discovery rate-adjusted p below 0.01 and a log2 fold-change threshold of 1. As an exploratory analysis of dynamics, max-normalized trajectories of the 1000 most abundant clonotypes were examined with PCA combined with hierarchical clustering. Separately sequenced CD4+ and CD8+ repertoires were used to assign a CD4 or CD8 phenotype to each responding clone. TCRdb passed the public sequencing reads through fastp at Q25 and MiXCR, retaining productive beta sequences. Identical CDR3 proteins give one entry, which carries the most common genes and DNA. TCRdb assigned the V and J calls; the authors' analysis was not used. For this sample there are about 270,000 distinct CDR3 sequences; about 17% appear just once. About 23% of the sample is held by the ten biggest clonotypes.

Ficoll-Paque density gradient centrifugation was the method used to isolate PBMCs. The chain is made from TRBV5-1 and TRBJ2-6; the D gene cannot be resolved beyond TRBD1 or TRBD2, each matching 5 bases. This TCR was sampled from a man aged 18-30 years who had mild COVID-19 (a few samples of this study predate the infection). The sample titles of this study are shuffled in the database, so cell type and time point are left out; the donor was told from shared clones. The material sequenced was PBMCs or a T cell subset sorted from them (not recorded which). CDR3 protein: CASSTSGDGANVLTF. The base sequence is TGCGCCAGCAGTACCTCCGGGGACGGGGCCAACGTCCTGACTTTC.